The 18 T cell receptor beta chains given below trace back to one sample, sequenced in a study of T cells in localized non-small cell lung cancer. Sequencing used immunoSEQ multiplex PCR; TCRdb keeps in-frame clones, though not all of them. The data contain about 11,000 clones, 82% of them singletons. Here the sequenced sample was peripheral blood mononuclear cells, taken before any cancer treatment. The receptors derive from a female donor of 60 years or more with stage II lung adenocarcinoma.

This chain links TRBV6-5 with TRBJ2-7; 7 positions match TRBD1. The length of the CDR3 is 12 residues. Trimming removed 10 bases from V and 5 bases from J; junction bases left unmatched: 8. Germline CDR1 and CDR2: MNHEY and SVGAGI. CDR3 coding DNA: TGTGCCACCTCGACAGGGAGTCACGAGCAGTACTTC. Its protein product is CATSTGSHEQYF.

The chain's CDR3 is CASSPSGTEAFF. In DNA form, the CDR3 reads TGTGCCAGCTCACCTAGTGGCACTGAAGCTTTCTTT. This chain uses TRBV18 with TRBJ1-1, with D hard to call. Germline V gives CDR1 KGHSH, CDR2 LQKENI. Trimming removed 3 bases from V and 4 bases from J, with 6 bases in between. The CDR3 has 12 amino acids.

Concerning this clone: One end of the junction is discordant with germline, which a read error may explain. V gene TRBV7-7 combines with J gene TRBJ2-1, with 11 positions matching TRBD2. The CDR3 runs to 15 residues. Germline V CDR1 and CDR2: SSHAT, FNYEAQ (reference sequence). This chain's CDR3 is CASSPTSGIYNEQFF. Here the CDR3 DNA reads TGTGCTAGCAGCCCGACTAGCGGGATCTACAATGAGCAGTTCTTC.

V and J are TRBV7-2 and TRBJ1-2; 12 positions agree with TRBD1. J was trimmed by 5 bases and V by 1 base; bases with no gene match: 11. The CDR3 consists of 18 residues. CDR1 and CDR2 (germline): SGHTA, FQGNSA. In nucleotides, the CDR3 is TGTGCCAGCAGCTTAGTGTTAACCGGGACAGGGGGCAGGTATGGCTACACCTTC. Translating gives CASSLVLTGTGGRYGYTF.

The gene calls are TRBV2 and TRBJ1-5, with a tentative D call TRBD1 (6 bases). The V gene's germline CDR1 is SNHLY and CDR2 FYNNEI. The CDR3 is made up of 13 amino acids. V lost 5 bases and J 5 bases, leaving 10 bases between the germline ends. DNA of the CDR3: TGTGCCAGCAGTTTTTCAGGGGATCAGCCCCAGCATTTT. Its translation is CASSFSGDQPQHF. The full variable domain, rest sourced from reference TRBV2 and TRBJ1-5, is EPEVTQTPSHQVTQMGQEVILRCVPISNHLYFYWYRQILGQKVEFLVSFYNNEISEKSEIFDDQFSVERPDGSNFTLKIRSTKLEDSAMYFCASSFSGDQPQHFGDGTRLSIL.

CDR3 region: CASSLVGGHEIYEQYF. CDR3 nucleotide sequence: TGTGCCAGCAGCTTAGTGGGGGGTCACGAAATATACGAGCAGTACTTC. V is TRBV11-2 and J is TRBJ2-7; TRBD2 might be the D (6 bases). CDR3 length equals 16 residues. Germline V gene lookup returns CDR1 SGHAT and CDR2 FQNNGV. V lost 1 base, J lost 4 bases, and 17 bases lay in between.

The chain joins TRBV2 to TRBJ1-1, with D perhaps matching TRBD1 (5 bases). From germline, CDR1 is SNHLY and CDR2 FYNNEI. The CDR3 sequence is 13 residues long. V lost 5 bases, J lost 1 base, and 8 bases lay in between. The CDR3 DNA is TGTGCCAGCAGTTCTCAGGGGAACACTGAAGCTTTCTTT. It translates to CASSSQGNTEAFF.

V and J are TRBV6-6 and TRBJ2-1; a possible D gene is TRBD2 (5 bases). V was cut by 4 bases and J by 4 bases, with 8 bases left in between. The CDR3 is made up of 13 amino acids. Per the germline V gene, CDR1 is MNHNY and CDR2 is SVGAGI (reference sequence). In DNA form, the CDR3 reads TGTGCCAGCAGTTCGGACTCTTACAATGAGCAGTTCTTC. Amino acids: CASSSDSYNEQFF.

The chain recombines TRBV28 with TRBJ2-7; 9 nucleotides match TRBD1. Germline values: CDR1 MDHEN, CDR2 SYDVKM. The CDR3 spans 14 residues. V dropped 5 bases and J dropped 8; count of bases not matched to a gene: 10. For the CDR3, the DNA is TGTGCCAGCAGTCCCCCGGGACAGGGCAAGCAGCAGTACTTC. Amino acids: CASSPPGQGKQQYF.

The chain uses TRBV9 and TRBJ2-7; no clear D gene. Trimming shortened V by 4 bases and J by 0 bases, and 11 bases separated the two germline ends. This CDR3 has 14 residues. Germline lookup yields CDR1 SGDLS and CDR2 YYNGEE. The CDR3 loop reads CASSPIGTSYEQYF. CDR3 DNA sequence: TGTGCCAGCAGCCCGATAGGTACCTCCTACGAGCAGTACTTC.

The gene calls are TRBV5-4 and TRBJ1-5, with no clear D. Per germline, CDR1 SGHNT and CDR2 YYREEE (reference sequence). This CDR3 is built from 13 residues. V shed 5 bases and J shed 5 bases, with 11 bases lying between them. The CDR3 coding sequence is TGTGCCAGCAGTACGGACGCCTATCAGCCCCAGCATTTT. It is translated as CASSTDAYQPQHF.

The chain uses TRBV7-9 and TRBJ2-4, with D maybe TRBD1 (5 bases). This CDR3 contains 13 residues. The V end was cut by 6 bases, the J end by 8 bases, with 14 bases between. Per germline, CDR1 SEHNR and CDR2 FQNEAQ (reference sequence). CDR3 sequence: CASSYQGTHIQYF. The CDR3 DNA reads TGTGCCAGCAGTTATCAGGGAACGCACATTCAGTACTTC.

The rearrangement uses TRBV27 and TRBJ2-1; TRBD2 agrees at 10 bases. Germline values: CDR1 MNHEY, CDR2 SMNVEV (reference sequence). This CDR3 has 13 residues. V trimming: 4 bases; J trimming: 9 bases; junction bases outside the gene matches: 3. The CDR3 here is CASSYGLAAEQFF. DNA for the CDR3: TGTGCCAGCAGTTACGGACTAGCGGCTGAGCAGTTCTTC.

This clone was detected only once. The chain recombines TRBV4-3 with TRBJ1-3, with 9 bases lining up with TRBD1. Germline loops: CDR1 LGHNA, CDR2 YSLEER. The CDR3 extends over 18 amino acids. V dropped 4 bases and J dropped 1; count of bases not matched to a gene: 11. The CDR3 region is CASSPTGTGFPSGNTIYF. In nucleotides, the CDR3 is TGCGCCAGCAGCCCCACCGGGACAGGGTTCCCGTCTGGAAACACCATATATTTT.

The J gene is TRBJ2-5, the V gene TRBV11-1; D may be TRBD2 (5 bases). The CDR3 runs to 14 residues. The germline gives CDR1 SGHAT, CDR2 FQDESV (reference sequence). Trimming cost V 1 base and J 5 bases, with 11 bases left between them. The CDR3 loop reads CASSLGWEMETQYF. The CDR3 nucleotides read TGTGCCAGCAGCTTAGGGTGGGAGATGGAGACCCAGTACTTC.

The chain is built from TRBV5-1 and TRBJ1-2; D not certain. Germline CDR1 and CDR2: SGHRS and YFSETQ. V was pared by 0 bases and J by 9 bases, with 15 bases between. The length of the CDR3 is 14 residues. The CDR3 DNA is TGCGCCAGCAGCTTGGATAGCTTGGCGGCGAGCTACACCTTC. This encodes CASSLDSLAASYTF.

V is TRBV10-3 and J is TRBJ1-1; D gene ambiguous. Germline CDR1 and CDR2: ENHRY and SYGVKD. The CDR3 totals 12 residues. Trimming cost V 3 bases and J 10 bases, with 12 bases left between them. This CDR3 is CAISELLGRAFF. As DNA, the CDR3 is TGTGCCATCAGTGAACTTTTGGGCCGAGCTTTCTTT.

J is TRBJ1-2 and V is TRBV9; TRBD1 is a possible D gene (6 bases). Trimming removed 4 bases at V and 9 bases at J, with 19 bases between. Germline CDR1 SGDLS, CDR2 YYNGEE. The CDR3 spans 14 residues. The CDR3 loop is CASSPPQGIPRYTF. The CDR3 DNA follows: TGTGCCAGCAGCCCCCCCCAGGGGATACCCCGCTACACCTTC.